This T cell receptor (beta chain) was recovered during a study of cytomegalovirus exposure and HLA in healthy donors. Whole-study findings and limits: Further analysis, carried out later, found HLA-associated TCR beta chains more clonally expanded than equally common other chains. In a later analysis, CMV-associated beta chains were mostly HLA-associated, it appeared. Sequences of the TCR beta chain were said to predict the HLA-A and HLA-B alleles of most subjects accurately. Upon later analysis, TCR association rates were observed to vary by HLA locus, being highest for DRB1 and lowest for HLA-C.

The sample holds one count of this clone. The target antigen is unknown. Germline CDR1 is LNHDA and CDR2 is SQIVND (reference sequence). V lost 4 bases and J lost 4, with 14 bases in between. The CDR3 loop spans 14 amino acids. The PCR contained 60 Vbeta and 13 Jbeta primers. This table comes from immunoSEQ multiplex PCR, and its TCRdb copy is limited to in-frame clones, with some not included. The sample holds about 110,000 clones, 60% to 85% seen once. Sequenced: PBMCs. This sequence joins TRBV19 and TRBJ2-7, with D perhaps TRBD2 (5 bases). The TCR originated in a woman in her sixties or seventies in good health and CMV-seropositive. In DNA, the CDR3 is TGTGCCAGTAGTAACGAAGCGGTGCCTTACGAGCAGTACTTC. Encoded protein: CASSNEAVPYEQYF.